Shown below are 20 T cell receptor beta chains from a single sample sequenced in a study of blood T cell repertoires in COVID-19. TCRdb's table, derived via immunoSEQ multiplex PCR, lists solely in-frame clones and lacks some. The table has about 210,000 clones, about 91% seen once; the top ten hold 1.2%. The material sequenced was peripheral blood. The origin of the receptors is a man aged 25 to 45 with acute or convalescent COVID-19.

The chain uses TRBV14 and TRBJ2-5; 7 nucleotides match TRBD2. Trimming cost V 5 bases and J 2 bases; bases outside gene matches: 5. There are 14 residues in the CDR3. The germline gives CDR1 SGHDN, CDR2 FVKESK. The CDR3 DNA sequence: TGTGCCAGCAGCTACAGAGCGGGACAAGAGACCCAGTACTTC. Translated, it gives CASSYRAGQETQYF.

The J gene is TRBJ2-5, the V gene TRBV5-1; perhaps TRBD1 as D (6 bases). Looked up from germline, CDR1 is SGHRS and CDR2 is YFSETQ. This CDR3 has 17 residues. V lost 2 bases and J lost 4, with 21 bases in between. CDR3 in amino acids: CASSFGSSGQTLETQYF. In DNA form, the CDR3 reads TGCGCCAGCAGCTTCGGATCCTCGGGACAAACCTTAGAGACCCAGTACTTC.

This chain connects TRBV7-9 to TRBJ1-4; D is possibly TRBD1 (5 bases). V gave up 4 bases and J gave up 4 bases, with 13 bases separating them. The germline V gene encodes CDR1 SEHNR and CDR2 FQNEAQ (reference sequence). The CDR3 runs 15 residues. This CDR3 reads CASSSRQPVNEKLFF. The DNA for the CDR3 is TGTGCCAGCAGCTCGCGACAGCCTGTTAATGAAAAACTGTTTTTT.

This sequence joins TRBV15 and TRBJ1-5; tentatively, D is TRBD1 (6 bases). CDR1 is LNHNV and CDR2 is YYDKDF in the germline V gene (reference sequence). Trimming took off 0 bases at V and 4 bases at J, with 10 bases between the two ends. The CDR3 has 15 residues. The CDR3: CATSREGQGNQPQHF. DNA for the CDR3: TGTGCCACCAGCAGAGAGGGGCAGGGGAATCAGCCCCAGCATTTT.

The rearrangement uses TRBV2 and TRBJ2-2; the D gene is possibly TRBD2 (5 bases). V was clipped by 7 bases and J by 3 bases, with 9 bases between them. Germline loops: CDR1 SNHLY, CDR2 FYNNEI. The CDR3 is 13 amino acids. For the CDR3, the DNA is TGTGCCAGCATAGCGCCCTACACCGGGGAGCTGTTTTTT. Its protein is CASIAPYTGELFF.

The sample holds one count of this clone. CDR3 in DNA: TGTGCCAGCAGTTTATACACTCCCAGGGGTAACACTGAAGCTTTCTTT. This codes for CASSLYTPRGNTEAFF. This sequence joins TRBV28 and TRBJ1-1; tentative D call: TRBD1 (6 bases). Deletions cut 1 base from V and 2 bases from J, with 14 bases between. The CDR3 length is 16 residues. Germline CDR1 and CDR2: MDHEN and SYDVKM.

This chain uses TRBV10-2 with TRBJ2-7; 12 nucleotides align to TRBD2. V was clipped by 4 bases and J by 5 bases; unmatched bases: 6. The germline V gene encodes CDR1 WSHSY and CDR2 SAAADI. The CDR3 contains 15 residues. The CDR3 region is CASSGRLAGVNEQYF. CDR3 coding DNA: TGCGCCAGCAGTGGAAGACTAGCGGGAGTAAACGAGCAGTACTTC.

The J gene is TRBJ1-1, the V gene TRBV25-1; weak D call: TRBD1 (5 bases). Germline-derived CDR1 and CDR2 are MGHDK and SYGVNS. This CDR3 comprises 15 residues. The ends were cut back, 2 bases at V and 0 bases at J, with 10 bases in the middle. DNA of the CDR3: TGTGCCAGCAGTGAACGGGGGGACCTGAACACTGAAGCTTTCTTT. Translated, it gives CASSERGDLNTEAFF.

The chain combines TRBV28 with TRBJ1-3; no firm D call. The CDR3 has 14 residues. Germline assignment: CDR1 MDHEN and CDR2 SYDVKM. The germline V and J ends were trimmed by 2 bases and 3 bases, with 8 bases remaining between them. CDR3 DNA: TGTGCCAGCAGTTTAGGACTGAGTGGAAACACCATATATTTT. Translation gives CASSLGLSGNTIYF.

This rearrangement joins TRBV19 to TRBJ2-1; 12 bases map to TRBD1. CDR3 length: 13 residues. V lost 10 bases, J lost 5 bases, and 3 bases stayed unmatched. The germline gives CDR1 LNHDA, CDR2 SQIVND (reference sequence). CDR3 in DNA: TGTGCCACTGGGACAGGGGGCAACAATGAGCAGTTCTTC. It specifies CATGTGGNNEQFF.

In DNA, the CDR3 is TGTGCCAGCAGCTTAGTACAGGGGAGAACTGAAGCTTTCTTT. Amino acids: CASSLVQGRTEAFF. The gene calls are TRBV7-9 and TRBJ1-1; 7 positions agree with TRBD1. CDR1 is SEHNR, CDR2 FQNEAQ, per germline (reference sequence). With 1 base clipped from V and 5 bases from J, the junction kept 4 bases outside the gene matches. This CDR3 contains 14 residues.

The chain is built from TRBV28 and TRBJ1-5; a possible D gene is TRBD1 (6 bases). V was cut by 6 bases and J by 2 bases, with 11 bases left in between. Germline assignment: CDR1 MDHEN and CDR2 SYDVKM. CDR3 length equals 14 residues. The CDR3 region is CASRQGAGNQPQHF. The CDR3 nucleotides are TGTGCCAGCAGACAGGGTGCGGGCAATCAGCCCCAGCATTTT.

V is TRBV15 and J is TRBJ1-5; weak D call: TRBD1 (6 bases). Germline assignment: CDR1 LNHNV and CDR2 YYDKDF (reference sequence). This CDR3 contains 13 residues. The V end lost 2 bases, the J end lost 4 bases, and 6 bases lay between the germline ends. CDR3 protein: CATSRTGNQPQHF. The CDR3 nucleotides read TGTGCCACCAGCAGAACAGGGAATCAGCCCCAGCATTTT.

This clone came up once. J is TRBJ1-5 and V is TRBV21-1; TRBD1, the D gene given by the table, was not confirmed from the DNA. TRBV21-1 is an annotated pseudogene. This CDR3 has 16 amino acids. The CDR3 loop is CASSKGDGYSNQPQHF. The CDR3 DNA reads TGTGCCAGCAGCAAGGGCGACGGCTATAGCAATCAGCCCCAGCATTTT.

The chain combines TRBV6-1 with TRBJ1-1; no clear D. The V gene lost 2 bases and the J gene lost 5 bases, with 6 bases spanning the gap. This CDR3 comprises 12 residues. Germline V gene sequence: CDR1 MNHNS, CDR2 SASEGT. CDR3 in amino acids: CASSEPGTEAFF. DNA of the CDR3: TGTGCCAGCAGTGAACCGGGAACTGAAGCTTTCTTT.

The V call is TRBV25-1, the J call TRBJ1-2, with TRBD1 matching over 8 bases. The CDR3 extends over 13 amino acids. The germline CDR1 and CDR2 sequences are MGHDK and SYGVNS. The V gene end was trimmed by 6 bases and the J gene end by 4 bases; junction bases not matched to a gene: 4. CDR3 residues: CASRGQETYGYTF. In DNA form, the CDR3 reads TGTGCCAGCAGGGGACAGGAAACCTATGGCTACACCTTC.

The chain carries TRBV9 and TRBJ1-4; a weak D match, TRBD1 (6 bases). V was trimmed by 0 bases and J by 5 bases, leaving 17 bases between them. Germline V gene lookup returns CDR1 SGDLS and CDR2 YYNGEE. The CDR3 length is 17 residues. The CDR3 bases are TGTGCCAGCAGCGTAGGGGTAGCGGGGACATCGAATGAAAAACTGTTTTTT. Its translation: CASSVGVAGTSNEKLFF.

The J gene is TRBJ2-3, the V gene TRBV2; maybe TRBD2 (5 bases). The CDR3 has 15 residues. V was clipped by 3 bases and J by 0 bases, with 10 bases between them. In germline, CDR1 is SNHLY, CDR2 FYNNEI. CDR3 amino acids: CASSDIRTSTDTQYF. As DNA, the CDR3 is TGTGCCAGCAGTGACATCCGGACTAGCACAGATACGCAGTATTTT.

The V call is TRBV2, the J call TRBJ2-2, with TRBD2 matching over 13 bases. From germline, CDR1 is SNHLY and CDR2 FYNNEI. The CDR3 spans 15 residues. The V gene end was trimmed by 7 bases and the J gene end by 4 bases; junction bases not matched to a gene: 3. The CDR3 spells CASTGLAGSTGELFF. CDR3 bases: TGTGCCAGCACGGGACTAGCGGGGAGCACCGGGGAGCTGTTTTTT.

The rearrangement uses TRBV5-1 and TRBJ2-1; 8 nucleotides agree with TRBD2. The CDR3 is 14 residues long. Germline V CDR1 and CDR2: SGHRS, YFSETQ. The ends lost 0 bases at V and 9 bases at J; junction bases unmatched: 5. DNA for the CDR3: TGCGCCAGCAGCTTGGAACTAGCGGTCCCTGAGCAGTTCTTC. This gives the protein CASSLELAVPEQFF.